One and the same sample provided the 18 T cell receptor beta chains below, sequenced in a study of T cells in Graves' hyperthyroidism and ophthalmopathy. Regions amplified from RNA transcripts were the TCR beta CDR3 regions. TCR CDR3 underwent first-round RT-PCR with the HTBI primer set. TCRdb recomputed calls from the multiplex PCR reads with MiXCR, one row per CDR3 protein. The data show hundreds of thousands of distinct CDR3 sequences, less than 15% seen once. Sequenced material: blood. The receptors here all came from a young woman with Graves' hyperthyroidism.

This clonotype was picked up a small number of times. A much larger clone differs by one base, so this may be a read error. The CDR3 DNA follows: TGTGCCAACAGTTCCTCGTGGGATACGCAGTATTTT. Protein: CANSSSWDTQYF. The chain employs TRBV6-9 and TRBJ2-3; D gene unclear. Germline V lookup: CDR1 MNHGY, CDR2 SVAAGI. This CDR3 is built from 12 residues.

Of note for this clonotype: A much larger clone is a single base away; this may be a read error. The chain's CDR3 is CASRDRSRSTEAFF. The CDR3 region has the DNA TGTGCCAGCAGGGACAGGAGTCGTTCAACTGAAGCTTTCTTT. This chain uses TRBV6-1 with TRBJ1-1; 7 bases align to TRBD1. V trimming: 6 bases; J trimming: 5 bases; junction bases outside the gene matches: 9. Germline values: CDR1 MNHNS, CDR2 SASEGT. The CDR3 sequence is 14 residues long.

This chain joins TRBV24-1 and TRBJ2-2; D might be TRBD1 or TRBD2, each matching 5 bases. Trimming left V 4 bases short and J 2 bases short, with 13 bases between. This CDR3 contains 16 residues. The germline V gene has CDR1 KGHDR and CDR2 SFDVKD. The CDR3 DNA is TGTGCCACCAGTGACCCCGGGACGGCCAACACCGGGGAGCTGTTTTTT. Encoded protein: CATSDPGTANTGELFF.

This chain connects TRBV29-1 to TRBJ1-2; a weak D match, TRBD1 (5 bases). Germline V gives CDR1 SQVTM, CDR2 ANQGSEA. Trimming removed 4 bases from V and 6 bases from J, with 12 bases in between. The CDR3 is 12 residues long. CDR3 in DNA: TGCAGCGTTGTTGGGACCGACGATGGCTACACCTTC. Encoded protein: CSVVGTDDGYTF.

This clonotype came up many times. J is TRBJ2-3 and V is TRBV30; the D is unclear. The CDR3 totals 13 residues. V dropped 3 bases and J dropped 6 bases, with 13 bases sitting between them. Germline lookup yields CDR1 GTSNPN and CDR2 SVGIG (reference sequence). CDR3 region: CAWRLRSADTQYF. CDR3 nucleotide sequence: TGTGCCTGGAGGTTGAGATCGGCGGATACGCAGTATTTT. Full variable domain (rest looked up from reference TRBV30 and TRBJ2-3): SQTIHQWPATLVQPVGSPLSLECTVEGTSNPNLYWYRQAAGRGLQLLFYSVGIGQISSEVPQNLSASRPQDRQFILSSKKLLLSDSGFYLCAWRLRSADTQYFGPGTRLTVL.

This clonotype was counted at least ten times. The gene calls are TRBV5-6 and TRBJ2-5; D call uncertain. Trimming left V 4 bases short and J 3 bases short, with 10 bases between. Germline CDR1 is SGHDT and CDR2 is YYEEEE. The CDR3 runs to 13 residues. CDR3 sequence: CASSGPTKETQYF. CDR3 in DNA: TGTGCCAGCAGCGGTCCAACGAAAGAGACCCAGTACTTC.

The V gene is TRBV6-1, the J gene TRBJ1-6; D is perhaps TRBD1 (6 bases). This CDR3 spans 15 amino acids. V was pared by 6 bases and J by 4 bases, with 13 bases between. Per germline, CDR1 MNHNS and CDR2 SASEGT. The CDR3, as DNA: TGTGCCAGCAGCGCCACAGGGCTGTATAATTCACCCCTCCACTTT. This sequence encodes CASSATGLYNSPLHF.

This clonotype was counted at least ten times. The rearrangement links TRBV27 to TRBJ1-1; 7 bases agree with TRBD1. This CDR3 comprises 15 residues. CDR1 and CDR2 from the germline V gene are MNHEY and SMNVEV (reference sequence). With V trimmed by 5 bases and J by 5 bases, 11 bases remained unmatched. CDR3 nucleotides: TGTGCCAGCAGTCTTCAGGGGGGAGTAGGTACTGAAGCTTTCTTT. The encoded protein is CASSLQGGVGTEAFF.

This clonotype has more than one count but fewer than ten. The CDR3 sequence is CASSQEFPSGNTIYF. For the CDR3, the DNA is TGCGCCAGCAGCCAAGAGTTTCCCTCTGGAAACACCATATATTTT. The V call is TRBV4-1, the J call TRBJ1-3; no reliable D call. CDR1 MGHRA and CDR2 YSYEKL come from the germline V gene. There are 15 residues in the CDR3. Trimming took 0 bases from V and 0 from J, leaving 6 bases between them.

In this sample, this clonotype turned up many times. The genes are TRBV5-1 and TRBJ2-7; D may be TRBD1 (6 bases). Trimming pared 4 bases from V and 6 bases from J, leaving 17 bases between. There are 14 residues in the CDR3. The germline V gene has CDR1 SGHRS and CDR2 YFSETQ. Here the CDR3 DNA reads TGCGCCAGCAGCCAGGGGACGAGGAGATTCGAGCAGTACTTC. Protein: CASSQGTRRFEQYF.

There are a few counts of this clonotype. This chain joins TRBV9 and TRBJ2-1; 11 nucleotides line up with TRBD1. There are 14 residues in the CDR3. The V gene end was trimmed by 7 bases and the J gene end by 7 bases; junction bases not matched to a gene: 7. Germline assignment: CDR1 SGDLS and CDR2 YYNGEE. CDR3 DNA: TGTGCCAGCGGCCGGGACAGGGGGAAGAATGAGCAGTTCTTC. This codes for CASGRDRGKNEQFF.

A single count supports this clonotype. The chain joins TRBV7-2 to TRBJ2-3; no clear D. Germline CDR1 is SGHTA and CDR2 is FQGNSA. Trimming removed 2 bases at V and 5 bases at J, with 8 bases between. The CDR3 covers 13 residues. CDR3 region: CASSLTHEDTQYF. The DNA for the CDR3 is TGTGCCAGCAGCTTAACCCATGAAGATACGCAGTATTTT.

This clonotype was recorded many times. The chain is built from TRBV7-9 and TRBJ2-3, with 7 bases lining up with TRBD1. Germline V gene sequence: CDR1 SEHNR, CDR2 FQNEAQ (reference sequence). The CDR3 spans 14 residues. Germline trimming cut 6 bases from V and 9 bases from J; bases unmatched to any gene: 12. The CDR3 coding sequence is TGTGCCAGCAGATACAGGGGTGAAACAGGGACGCAGTATTTT. Translation gives CASRYRGETGTQYF.

There are many counts of this clonotype. This chain joins TRBV6-1 and TRBJ1-2; D gene uncertain. The germline V gene has CDR1 MNHNS and CDR2 SASEGT. The CDR3 runs to 19 residues. Trimming took off 2 bases at V and 5 bases at J, with 27 bases between the two ends. CDR3 sequence (DNA): TGTGCCAGCAGTGAAACGATGGCGAGGGTCTCTGCCAGCGGGTATGGCTACACCTTC. Protein: CASSETMARVSASGYGYTF.

Within the sample, this clonotype is medium-sized. This rearrangement joins TRBV20-1 to TRBJ2-3, with D perhaps TRBD2 (6 bases). The germline gives CDR1 DFQATT, CDR2 SNEGSKA (reference sequence). The length of the CDR3 is 20 residues. The V gene lost 1 base and the J gene lost 0 bases, with 26 bases spanning the gap. The CDR3 loop reads CSARAVASAQNPLSTDTQYF. CDR3 DNA: TGCAGTGCTAGAGCCGTGGCTAGCGCCCAAAACCCCTTAAGCACAGATACGCAGTATTTT.

This clonotype was detected ten times or more. The chain couples TRBV6-1 to TRBJ2-7; D is unclear. This CDR3 region has 13 residues. Germline CDR1 is MNHNS and CDR2 is SASEGT. V lost 9 bases and J 2 bases, leaving 14 bases between the germline ends. For the CDR3, the DNA is TGTGCCAGTACCTTGGCTACGGCCTACGAGCAGTACTTC. This sequence encodes CASTLATAYEQYF.

There are many counts of this clonotype. The chain carries TRBV5-1 and TRBJ2-7; maybe TRBD1 (6 bases). The CDR3 covers 15 residues. In germline, CDR1 is SGHRS, CDR2 YFSETQ. Trimming pared 4 bases from V and 5 bases from J, leaving 19 bases between. DNA of the CDR3: TGCGCCAGCAGCCCCGGACAGAGCTGGGGTGACGAGCAGTACTTC. Its protein product is CASSPGQSWGDEQYF.

This clonotype was seen repeatedly, ten times or more. The rearrangement joins TRBV11-1 to TRBJ2-5; possibly TRBD1 or TRBD2 for D (5 bases each). The ends were cut back, 2 bases at V and 5 bases at J, with 15 bases in the middle. CDR3 length equals 15 residues. Germline lookup yields CDR1 SGHAT and CDR2 FQDESV (reference sequence). The CDR3 region is CASSLLVGVRETQYF. CDR3 in DNA: TGTGCCAGCAGCTTACTAGTGGGGGTCCGGGAGACCCAGTACTTC.